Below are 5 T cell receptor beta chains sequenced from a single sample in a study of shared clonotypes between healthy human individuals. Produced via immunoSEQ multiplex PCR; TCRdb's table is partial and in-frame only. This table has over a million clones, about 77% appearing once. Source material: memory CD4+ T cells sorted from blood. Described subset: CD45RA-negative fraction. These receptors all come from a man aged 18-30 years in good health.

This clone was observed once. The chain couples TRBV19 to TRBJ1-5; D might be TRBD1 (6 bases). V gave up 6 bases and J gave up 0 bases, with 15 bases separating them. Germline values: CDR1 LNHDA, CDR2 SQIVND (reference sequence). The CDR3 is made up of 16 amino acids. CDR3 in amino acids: CASSRGQGYSNQPQHF. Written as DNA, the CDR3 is TGTGCCAGTAGCAGGGGCCAGGGTTATAGCAATCAGCCCCAGCATTTT. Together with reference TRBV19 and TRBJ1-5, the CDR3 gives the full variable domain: DGGITQSPKYLFRKEGQNVTLSCEQNLNHDAMYWYRQDPGQGLRLIYYSQIVNDFQKGDIAEGYSVSREKKESFPLTVTSAQKNPTAFYLCASSRGQGYSNQPQHFGDGTRLSIL.

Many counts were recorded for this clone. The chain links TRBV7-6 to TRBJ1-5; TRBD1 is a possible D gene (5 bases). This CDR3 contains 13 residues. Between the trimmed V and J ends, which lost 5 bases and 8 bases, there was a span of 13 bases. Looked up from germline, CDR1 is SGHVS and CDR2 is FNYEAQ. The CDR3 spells CASSAGHLKPQHF. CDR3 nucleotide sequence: TGTGCCAGCAGCGCTGGACACTTGAAGCCCCAGCATTTT.

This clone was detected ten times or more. CDR3 DNA sequence: TGTGCCATCAGTGATTCAGGACTAGCGGGGCAGTTCTTC. Amino acids: CAISDSGLAGQFF. V gene TRBV10-3 combines with J gene TRBJ2-1; TRBD2 matches at 11 bases. The J segment lost 12 bases and the V segment lost 3 bases, leaving 4 bases of the junction unmatched. The CDR3 contains 13 residues. CDR1 and CDR2 (germline): ENHRY, SYGVKD.

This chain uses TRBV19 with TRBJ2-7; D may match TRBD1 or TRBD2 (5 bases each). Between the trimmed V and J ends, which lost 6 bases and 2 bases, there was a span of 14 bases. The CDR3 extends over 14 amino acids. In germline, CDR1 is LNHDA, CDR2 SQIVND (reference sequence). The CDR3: CASSTAGTAYEQYF. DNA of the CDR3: TGTGCCAGTAGCACAGCCGGGACGGCCTACGAGCAGTACTTC.

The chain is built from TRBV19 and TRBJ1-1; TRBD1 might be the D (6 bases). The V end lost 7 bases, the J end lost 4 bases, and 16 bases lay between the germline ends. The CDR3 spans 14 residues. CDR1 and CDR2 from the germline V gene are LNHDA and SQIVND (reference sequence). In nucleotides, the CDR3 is TGTGCCAGTACAACCACGAGGGGGGGCACTGAAGCTTTCTTT. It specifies CASTTTRGGTEAFF.